Given below is one TCR beta chain in context. Profiled with immunoSEQ multiplex PCR; TCRdb holds only in-frame clones, not every one. The profile shows around 470,000 clones, 80% to 95% of them singletons. The entry originates in a study of blood T cell repertoires in COVID-19. The CDR3 contains 18 residues. CDR1 is MNHNY and CDR2 is SVGAGI in the germline V gene (reference sequence). V shed 7 bases and J 0 bases; nucleotides not matched to a gene: 5. Specimen: PBMCs or T cells enriched from blood (not recorded which). The chain has TRBV6-6 and TRBJ2-2, with TRBD2 matching over 16 bases. The receptor was isolated from a young man who had recovered from COVID-19. The CDR3 region has the DNA TGTGCCAGCAATCGGGGACTAGCGGGAGGGACGAACACCGGGGAGCTGTTTTTT. The encoded protein is CASNRGLAGGTNTGELFF.